This passage covers 20 T cell receptor beta chains from one sample sequenced in a study of T cells after yellow fever vaccination. TCRdb fed the 5' RACE reads into MiXCR, producing one record per CDR3 protein. The sample has 340,000 or so distinct CDR3 sequences, roughly an eighth seen once. Sequenced here: CD4+ T cells sorted from PBMCs, sampled 15 days after the yellow fever booster vaccination. Receptors were obtained from a man aged 18 to 30 who received the YFV17D yellow fever vaccine.

This clonotype was observed a few times. The rearrangement joins TRBV7-2 to TRBJ2-3; the match to TRBD1 covers 7 bases. The germline V gene has CDR1 SGHTA and CDR2 FQGNSA. This CDR3 has 15 residues. J gave up 5 bases and V 1 base, and 6 bases lay outside the gene matches. The CDR3 bases are TGTGCCAGCAGCTTAGAAGGGGGCCATGGAGATACGCAGTATTTT. Translated, it gives CASSLEGGHGDTQYF.

V is TRBV27 and J is TRBJ1-1, with D maybe TRBD1 (6 bases). The CDR3 is 14 residues long. The germline V gene encodes CDR1 MNHEY and CDR2 SMNVEV (reference sequence). Trimming removed 5 bases at V and 3 bases at J, with 13 bases between. Here the CDR3 reads CASSAYRAYTEAFF. CDR3 sequence (DNA): TGTGCCAGCAGTGCCTACAGGGCGTACACTGAAGCTTTCTTT.

With respect to this clonotype: Mismatch with germline at one junction end may stem from a read error. V and J are TRBV9 and TRBJ1-2; TRBD1 is a possible D gene (6 bases). The CDR3 sequence is 16 residues long. Germline V gene data show CDR1 as SGDLS and CDR2 as YYNGEE. CDR3 DNA: TGTGCCAGCAGCCCTTCTGCCGGGACACGGGGCAATGGGTACACCTTC. It codes for CASSPSAGTRGNGYTF.

In its sample, this clonotype was seen a few times. The rearrangement joins TRBV5-4 to TRBJ1-1; the D is unclear. Trimming left V 4 bases short and J 2 bases short, with 15 bases between. Germline V CDR1 and CDR2: SGHNT, YYREEE (reference sequence). The CDR3 spans 15 residues. This CDR3 is CASSGAVQPNTEAFF. CDR3 DNA: TGTGCCAGCAGCGGAGCGGTACAGCCCAACACTGAAGCTTTCTTT. Using reference TRBV5-4 and TRBJ1-1 for the parts outside the CDR3, the full variable domain is ETGVTQSPTHLIKTRGQQVTLRCSSQSGHNTVSWYQQALGQGPQFIFQYYREEENGRGNFPPRFSGLQFPNYSSELNVNALELDDSALYLCASSGAVQPNTEAFFGQGTRLTVV.

This clonotype turned up a few times. The J gene is TRBJ2-1, the V gene TRBV9, with D possibly being TRBD2 (6 bases). The CDR3 extends over 16 amino acids. Germline CDR1 reads SGDLS; CDR2 reads YYNGEE. Trimming shortened V by 4 bases and J by 1 base, and 15 bases separated the two germline ends. Here the CDR3 DNA reads TGTGCCAGCAGCCCAGGAGGCGGGGAATCCTACAATGAGCAGTTCTTC. Its translation is CASSPGGGESYNEQFF.

The sample holds a few counts of this clonotype. The chain joins TRBV6-2 or TRBV6-3 to TRBJ2-3, with D perhaps assigned TRBD1 or TRBD2 (5 bases each). Between the trimmed V and J ends, which lost 5 bases and 0 bases, there was a span of 15 bases. The CDR3 is 16 residues long. Germline V gene data show CDR1 as MNHEY and CDR2 as SVGEGT. CDR3 DNA: TGTGCCAGCAGTGCTGACAGTCTAGCTAGCACAGATACGCAGTATTTT. Translating gives CASSADSLASTDTQYF.

Only a few counts were recorded for this clonotype. The chain carries TRBV11-2 and TRBJ2-2, with TRBD2 identical over 8 bases. The V segment lost 6 bases and the J segment 4 bases; nucleotides outside the gene matches: 13. This CDR3 spans 17 amino acids. In germline, CDR1 is SGHAT, CDR2 FQNNGV. As DNA, the CDR3 is TGTGCCAGCAGACCAGTGGGCGGGGGGCGCAGCACCGGGGAGCTGTTTTTT. It codes for CASRPVGGGRSTGELFF.

This clonotype was counted ten times or more. V usage is TRBV27 and J usage is TRBJ2-7, with TRBD2 identical over 8 bases. J gave up 0 bases and V 6 bases, and 7 bases lay outside the gene matches. The CDR3 has 15 residues. CDR1 MNHEY and CDR2 SMNVEV come from the germline V gene (reference sequence). Here the CDR3 DNA reads TGTGCCAGCAGCGAGCGGGGGAGGGGCTCCTACGAGCAGTACGTC. Translation: CASSERGRGSYEQYV.

In this sample, this clonotype turned up a few times. This chain joins TRBV6-1 and TRBJ2-2; 10 bases are shared with TRBD2. Germline CDR1 reads MNHNS; CDR2 reads SASEGT. The CDR3 extends over 15 amino acids. The ends lost 5 bases at V and 6 bases at J; junction bases unmatched: 6. The CDR3 loop is CASSKSGGVAGELFF. CDR3 DNA: TGTGCCAGCAGTAAGAGCGGGGGGGTCGCCGGGGAGCTGTTTTTT.

This clonotype was counted ten times or more. The chain employs TRBV12-3 or TRBV12-4 and TRBJ1-1, with D hard to call. The CDR3 totals 13 residues. Deletions cut 5 bases from V and 7 bases from J, with 14 bases between. The DNA of the CDR3 is TGTGCCAGCAGTCGTCGGGTAACCCATGAAGCTTTCTTT. Encoded protein: CASSRRVTHEAFF.

The V gene is TRBV10-3, the J gene TRBJ2-1; 8 positions match TRBD1. Germline loops: CDR1 ENHRY, CDR2 SYGVKD. With V trimmed by 7 bases and J by 8 bases, 7 bases remained unmatched. This CDR3 spans 13 amino acids. CDR3 in amino acids: CAIKGQGMDEQFF. CDR3 nucleotides: TGTGCCATCAAAGGACAGGGTATGGATGAGCAGTTCTTC.

This clonotype was detected only a few times. The gene calls are TRBV5-4 and TRBJ2-3; 9 nucleotides align to TRBD2. V was pared by 4 bases and J by 2 bases, with 8 bases of the junction left unmatched. Germline-derived CDR1 and CDR2 are SGHNT and YYREEE (reference sequence). The CDR3 is made up of 16 amino acids. The CDR3 reads CASSGGGAPTTDTQYF. CDR3 sequence (DNA): TGTGCCAGCAGCGGCGGGGGGGCCCCTACCACAGATACGCAGTATTTT.

The V gene is TRBV28, the J gene TRBJ2-3, with 7 bases identical to TRBD2. The CDR3 loop spans 15 amino acids. The junction had 5 bases not matched to a gene; V was cut back by 3 bases and J by 2 bases. Germline CDR1 and CDR2: MDHEN and SYDVKM. The CDR3 reads CASSLGGLITDTQYF. CDR3 bases: TGTGCCAGCAGTTTGGGAGGGTTAATCACAGATACGCAGTATTTT. The variable domain in full, with the rest retrieved from reference TRBV28 and TRBJ2-3, is DVKVTQSSRYLVKRTGEKVFLECVQDMDHENMFWYRQDPGLGLRLIYFSYDVKMKEKGDIPEGYSVSREKKERFSLILESASTNQTSMYLCASSLGGLITDTQYFGPGTRLTVL.

This sequence joins TRBV20-1 and TRBJ2-3, with D possibly being TRBD1 or TRBD2 (5 bases each). In germline, CDR1 is DFQATT, CDR2 SNEGSKA (reference sequence). Trimming removed 3 bases from V and 1 base from J, with 11 bases in between. The CDR3 contains 14 residues. The CDR3 is CSASFGGGTDTQYF. The CDR3 DNA is TGCAGTGCTAGTTTTGGGGGAGGCACAGATACGCAGTATTTT.

This clonotype has a handful of counts. The genes are TRBV29-1 and TRBJ2-3; D unclear. Germline V CDR1 and CDR2: SQVTM, ANQGSEA. V lost 2 bases, J lost 7 bases, and 13 bases lay in between. This CDR3 comprises 13 residues. In DNA form, the CDR3 reads TGCAGCGTTGAAATGTCAGACCGCCATACGCAGTATTTT. This translates into CSVEMSDRHTQYF.

The rearrangement links TRBV4-3 to TRBJ1-6; possible D gene TRBD1, 6 bases. Germline CDR1 and CDR2: LGHNA and YSLEER. The length of the CDR3 is 16 residues. The V end lost 2 bases, the J end lost 0 bases, and 8 bases lay between the germline ends. The CDR3 loop reads CASSQTGSSYNSPLHF. The CDR3 DNA is TGCGCCAGCAGCCAAACAGGGAGCTCCTATAATTCACCCCTCCACTTT.

This clonotype was seen more than once but under ten times. The chain joins TRBV2 to TRBJ2-5; maybe TRBD2 (5 bases). CDR3 length: 14 residues. Trimming cost V 6 bases and J 5 bases, with 16 bases left between them. Germline CDR1 reads SNHLY; CDR2 reads FYNNEI. CDR3 in DNA: TGTGCCAGCAGCTTCGGGATGTCGGGGGAGACCCAGTACTTC. This gives the protein CASSFGMSGETQYF.

This chain joins TRBV5-1 and TRBJ2-7; D not certain. The CDR3 is 15 residues long. Germline-derived CDR1 and CDR2 are SGHRS and YFSETQ. V was trimmed by 0 bases and J by 1 base, leaving 11 bases between them. CDR3 bases: TGCGCCAGCAGCTTGGCCGACTTCGAGTCCTACGAGCAGTACGTC. The encoded protein is CASSLADFESYEQYV.

This clonotype was counted only a few times. V and J are TRBV25-1 and TRBJ1-2, with D unclear. Trimming removed 6 bases at V and 10 bases at J, with 12 bases between. The CDR3 has 11 residues. The germline V gene encodes CDR1 MGHDK and CDR2 SYGVNS. The CDR3 loop reads CASSDWWAYTF. As DNA, the CDR3 is TGTGCCAGCAGCGATTGGTGGGCCTACACCTTC.

The chain joins TRBV5-1 to TRBJ2-5; D might be TRBD1 or TRBD2, each matching 5 bases. CDR1 SGHRS and CDR2 YFSETQ come from the germline V gene. This CDR3 is 14 amino acids long. V was cut by 5 bases and J by 4 bases, with 15 bases left in between. In nucleotides, the CDR3 is TGCGCCAGCAGTACGACAGAGGGCGGAGAGACCCAGTACTTC. This sequence encodes CASSTTEGGETQYF.